This is a list of T cell receptor beta chains from one sample in a study of T cells in Graves' hyperthyroidism and ophthalmopathy. One entry per CDR3 protein results from TCRdb running MiXCR on the multiplex PCR reads. The sample lists 300,000 to 350,000 distinct CDR3 sequences; about 21% were seen once. Sequenced sample: blood. The receptor set was obtained from a woman in her forties or fifties with Graves' hyperthyroidism. Both conserved end residues are part of each CDR3.

v_gene	j_gene	CDR3aa
TRBV30	TRBJ2-1	CAWSVDSIGLREQFF
TRBV13	TRBJ2-7	CASSPAVETPYEQYF
TRBV5-1	TRBJ2-4	CASSPSGMAKNIQYF
TRBV20-1	TRBJ2-7	CSASPGGYEQYF
TRBV11-2	TRBJ2-3	CASSTGTAARWRSTDTQYF
TRBV6-1	TRBJ1-2	CASSSAPNYGYTF
TRBV4-1	TRBJ1-2	CASSQAGRTGGNYGYTF
TRBV9	TRBJ2-3	CASSTGNQDTQYF
TRBV19	TRBJ2-3	CASSMGQANTDTQYF
TRBV30	TRBJ1-1	CACLDFFDTEAFF
TRBV30	TRBJ2-2	CAWSGGAGTGELFF
TRBV28	TRBJ2-7	CASSLYPSGGRYYEQYF
TRBV2	TRBJ2-2	CASTPTRGGLTGELFF
TRBV5-1	TRBJ2-7	CASSLEPGQGSYEQYF
TRBV20-1	TRBJ1-3	CSARSGVAGNTIYF
TRBV6-5	TRBJ1-2	CASSYSSGGRNGYTF
TRBV27	TRBJ2-6	CASSSWSGANVLTF
TRBV11-2	TRBJ2-4	CASSLTSGRKNIQYF
TRBV7-2	TRBJ1-1	CASSLEDRGISNTEAFF
TRBV28	TRBJ2-7	CASSFFPGTPYEQYF
TRBV15	TRBJ1-2	CATSRERETFIYGYTF
TRBV5-1	TRBJ1-1	CASSRETGGNTEAFF
TRBV7-3	TRBJ2-3	CASSLAGGRDTQYF
TRBV7-2	TRBJ2-2	CASSSVGFGGGELFF
TRBV12-3/TRBV12-4	TRBJ2-7	CASSAPRSGRADEQYF
TRBV20-1	TRBJ2-1	CSASPASGSNNEQFF
TRBV2	TRBJ1-3	CASSGRGTGNTIYF
TRBV15	TRBJ2-2	CATSRVVGNTGELFF